The TCR beta chain under discussion was sequenced for a study of blood T cell repertoires in COVID-19. Whole-study context: T cells, B-cell-depleted T cells, or PBMCs supplied cDNA or gDNA.

The count of this clone is one. Some clones are missing from TCRdb's copy, which holds only in-frame ones; the method was immunoSEQ multiplex PCR. The data hold under 200,000 clones, with roughly 80% observed a single time. The V gene lost 5 bases and the J gene lost 1 base, with 12 bases spanning the gap. The CDR3 length is 14 residues. From germline, CDR1 is MNHEY and CDR2 SVGEGT. This TCR derives from a human donor in a cohort sampled during active COVID-19. V gene TRBV6-2 or TRBV6-3 combines with J gene TRBJ2-7; no firm D call. Sequenced material: peripheral blood. CDR3 sequence: CASSPRVLSYEQYF. CDR3 sequence (DNA): TGTGCCAGCAGTCCCCGGGTCTTATCCTACGAGCAGTACTTC.